The 24 T cell receptor beta chains in this list originate from one sample, sequenced in a study. TCRdb recomputed calls from the RT-PCR reads with MiXCR, one row per CDR3 protein. The sample comprises hundreds of thousands of distinct CDR3 sequences, 11% to 15% of which are singletons, and 3.6% rests with the top ten. Sequencing used memory CD4+ T cells from blood. The receptors stem from a female donor in good health, serving as a healthy control.

This clonotype showed up many times. The chain is built from TRBV7-3 and TRBJ2-1, with 9 nucleotides matching TRBD1. The V and J ends lost 3 bases and 10 bases, in that order; junction bases with no gene match: 4. This CDR3 contains 13 residues. Per the germline V gene, CDR1 is SGHTA and CDR2 is FQGTGA. Written as DNA, the CDR3 is TGTGCCAGCAGCTTGGGACAGGGTAGGGAGCAGTTCTTC. Residues: CASSLGQGREQFF.

This clonotype appeared many times. In nucleotides, the CDR3 is TGTGCCAGCAGTTACGACGGGACATTTAATTCACCCCTCCACTTT. This sequence encodes CASSYDGTFNSPLHF. The chain links TRBV6-2 or TRBV6-3 to TRBJ1-6, with a tentative D call TRBD1 (6 bases). The ends were cut back, 2 bases at V and 6 bases at J, with 11 bases in the middle. The V gene's germline CDR1 is MNHEY and CDR2 SVGEGT. The CDR3 sequence is 15 residues long.

This clonotype was detected ten times or more. The V gene is TRBV5-1, the J gene TRBJ2-7, with D uncertain. The CDR3 runs 13 residues. Germline V CDR1 and CDR2: SGHRS, YFSETQ. The germline V and J ends were trimmed by 2 bases and 2 bases, with 8 bases remaining between them. This CDR3 reads CASSFDTTYEQYF. In DNA form, the CDR3 reads TGCGCCAGCAGCTTTGACACGACCTACGAGCAGTACTTC.

J is TRBJ1-6 and V is TRBV4-3, with D possibly matching TRBD1 (5 bases). V lost 1 base to trimming and J lost 7 bases, with 14 bases between them. This CDR3 spans 16 amino acids. CDR1 is LGHNA, CDR2 YSLEER, per germline. The CDR3 region has the DNA TGCGCCAGCAGCCAAGTCTCGGGGGTATTGAATTCACCCCTCCACTTT. Amino acids: CASSQVSGVLNSPLHF.

This sequence joins TRBV15 and TRBJ2-3; 8 bases are shared with TRBD2. Trimming took 3 bases from V and 0 from J; bases not matched to a gene: 8. Germline CDR1 reads LNHNV; CDR2 reads YYDKDF (reference sequence). This CDR3 comprises 17 residues. CDR3 region: CATSRSGGGSSTDTQYF. As DNA, the CDR3 is TGTGCCACCAGCAGGTCGGGCGGGGGGTCTAGCACAGATACGCAGTATTTT.

The chain links TRBV6-2 or TRBV6-3 to TRBJ2-7, with TRBD1 as a possible D gene (7 bases). The CDR3 totals 15 residues. Trimming shortened V by 6 bases and J by 5 bases, and 20 bases separated the two germline ends. The germline V gene encodes CDR1 MNHEY and CDR2 SVGEGT. The CDR3 reads CASRGQGGRTHEQYF. DNA for the CDR3: TGTGCCAGCAGGGGGCAGGGGGGTAGGACCCACGAGCAGTACTTC.

This clonotype was seen at least ten times. The chain has TRBV6-5 and TRBJ2-7; 9 bases are a match to TRBD2. The CDR3 extends over 15 amino acids. CDR1 is MNHEY, CDR2 SVGAGI, per germline. Trimming removed 5 bases from V and 0 bases from J; junction bases left unmatched: 5. The CDR3 coding sequence is TGTGCCAGCAGTGTCGCGGGAGGGAGCTCCTACGAGCAGTACTTC. This gives the protein CASSVAGGSSYEQYF.

V gene TRBV20-1 combines with J gene TRBJ2-1, with D maybe TRBD1 (6 bases). The germline gives CDR1 DFQATT, CDR2 SNEGSKA (reference sequence). V was shortened by 7 bases and J by 8 bases, with 21 bases between the two germline ends. This CDR3 is built from 14 residues. The CDR3 region has the DNA TGCAGTGGTTCGGACTCGTCGGCAGGGGATGAGCAGTTCTTC. Its protein is CSGSDSSAGDEQFF.

The rearrangement uses TRBV5-1 and TRBJ2-1; 13 nucleotides line up with TRBD2. The ends lost 7 bases at V and 4 bases at J; junction bases unmatched: 8. The CDR3 spans 16 residues. From germline, CDR1 is SGHRS and CDR2 YFSETQ. This CDR3 reads CASGAGTSGAYNEQFF. The CDR3 DNA reads as TGCGCCAGCGGCGCCGGGACTAGCGGGGCTTACAATGAGCAGTTCTTC.

The CDR3: CASSYSALAGPEQFF. In DNA, the CDR3 is TGTGCCAGCAGTTACTCGGCACTAGCGGGACCTGAGCAGTTCTTC. V usage is TRBV6-5 and J usage is TRBJ2-1; TRBD2 matches at 10 bases. The CDR3 covers 15 residues. Trimming removed 0 bases from V and 9 bases from J; junction bases left unmatched: 5. In germline, CDR1 is MNHEY, CDR2 SVGAGI.

This chain uses TRBV12-3 or TRBV12-4 with TRBJ1-2, with D tentatively TRBD1 (6 bases). The CDR3 contains 13 residues. Trimming shortened V by 8 bases and J by 2 bases, and 12 bases separated the two germline ends. The CDR3 loop reads CASGRGQNYGYTF. CDR3 bases: TGTGCCAGCGGGCGGGGGCAGAACTATGGCTACACCTTC.

The chain has TRBV5-6 and TRBJ1-2; no definite D call. Trimming stripped 0 bases from V and 1 base from J, with 7 bases between. This CDR3 has 14 residues. The germline CDR1 and CDR2 sequences are SGHDT and YYEEEE. Here the CDR3 DNA reads TGTGCCAGCAGCTTGGCCCTGATTAACTATGGCTACACCTTC. Amino acids: CASSLALINYGYTF.

The J gene is TRBJ2-2, the V gene TRBV5-1, with 8 nucleotides matching TRBD2. V was clipped by 4 bases and J by 0 bases; unmatched bases: 5. The CDR3 has 16 amino acids. Germline lookup yields CDR1 SGHRS and CDR2 YFSETQ. Here the CDR3 DNA reads TGCGCCAGCAGCGTACCTAGCGGGTCGAACACCGGGGAGCTGTTTTTT. It specifies CASSVPSGSNTGELFF.

In this sample, this clonotype turned up a few times. V is TRBV20-1 and J is TRBJ1-4; 12 positions match TRBD1. With 8 bases clipped from V and 7 bases from J, the junction kept 11 bases outside the gene matches. Germline-derived CDR1 and CDR2 are DFQATT and SNEGSKA (reference sequence). This CDR3 spans 15 amino acids. The DNA for the CDR3 is TGCAGTCACCGGGACAGGGGGCGACAAGGTGAAAAACTGTTTTTT. As protein: CSHRDRGRQGEKLFF.

This clonotype was seen a few times. The CDR3 sequence: CSARSGKGLYEQYF. The CDR3 DNA reads TGCAGTGCTAGATCCGGTAAAGGATTGTACGAGCAGTACTTC. The chain uses TRBV20-1 and TRBJ2-7, with D hard to call. The CDR3 is 14 amino acids. Germline V gene data show CDR1 as DFQATT and CDR2 as SNEGSKA (reference sequence). V was shortened by 2 bases and J by 4 bases, with 15 bases between the two germline ends.

The chain has TRBV7-2 and TRBJ1-2; D is possibly TRBD1 (6 bases). CDR1 is SGHTA, CDR2 FQGNSA, per germline. The CDR3 sequence is 13 residues long. V was clipped by 1 base and J by 7 bases, with 10 bases between them. CDR3 sequence (DNA): TGTGCCAGCAGCTTAGGCGGGGGCGCTGGCTACACCTTC. Its protein is CASSLGGGAGYTF.

The chain has TRBV5-1 and TRBJ2-2; 7 positions agree with TRBD2. There are 16 residues in the CDR3. Germline V gene data show CDR1 as SGHRS and CDR2 as YFSETQ. Unmatched junction bases numbered 4, after V lost 1 base and J lost 1 base. The CDR3 region has the DNA TGCGCCAGCAGCTTGCCGCCTAGCGGGAACACCGGGGAGCTGTTTTTT. It yields the protein CASSLPPSGNTGELFF.

The chain couples TRBV13 to TRBJ2-7; D is uncertain. The CDR3 spans 12 residues. V lost 6 bases and J lost 3, with 9 bases in between. The germline gives CDR1 PRHDT, CDR2 FYEKMQ (reference sequence). The CDR3 nucleotides are TGTGCCAGCAGGCTAGTCGGCTACGAGCAGTACTTC. Protein: CASRLVGYEQYF.

V usage is TRBV12-5 and J usage is TRBJ1-1, with D possibly being TRBD1 (6 bases). This CDR3 has 13 residues. Germline CDR1 is LGHNT and CDR2 is FRNRAP. V gave up 7 bases and J gave up 6 bases, with 15 bases separating them. In DNA form, the CDR3 reads TGTGCTAGTGCCCGGTCAGGGGCGGCTGAAGCTTTCTTT. This encodes CASARSGAAEAFF.

This chain uses TRBV5-1 with TRBJ2-3; D call uncertain. The CDR3 extends over 13 amino acids. Deletions cut 4 bases from V and 4 bases from J, with 10 bases between. From germline, CDR1 is SGHRS and CDR2 YFSETQ. In nucleotides, the CDR3 is TGCGCCAGCAGCGTTGATCAGGCAGATACGCAGTATTTT. It is translated as CASSVDQADTQYF.

The chain is built from TRBV27 and TRBJ1-5; 7 positions agree with TRBD1. CDR1 is MNHEY and CDR2 is SMNVEV in the germline V gene (reference sequence). V shed 5 bases, J shed 9 bases, and the junction held 13 bases outside the gene matches. The CDR3 extends over 15 amino acids. CDR3 sequence reads: CASSPFRAGGGPQHF. The CDR3 nucleotides are TGTGCCAGCAGTCCCTTCAGGGCAGGGGGGGGGCCCCAGCATTTT.

The chain couples TRBV3-1 to TRBJ2-5; D gene uncertain. The CDR3 spans 15 residues. Germline V gene sequence: CDR1 LGHDT, CDR2 YNNKEL (reference sequence). Trimming left V 0 bases short and J 4 bases short, with 12 bases between. This CDR3 is CASSQDSRHTETQYF. CDR3 nucleotide sequence: TGTGCCAGCAGCCAAGATTCGAGACATACAGAGACCCAGTACTTC.

This clonotype was seen a handful of times. The rearrangement uses TRBV12-3 or TRBV12-4 and TRBJ2-7; 8 nucleotides align to TRBD1. V was pared by 5 bases and J by 3 bases, with 9 bases of the junction left unmatched. This CDR3 contains 15 residues. The CDR3 DNA follows: TGTGCCAGCAGTCACCGCAGGGGGCGACGCTACGAGCAGTACTTC. Amino acid sequence: CASSHRRGRRYEQYF.

This sequence joins TRBV3-1 and TRBJ2-1; TRBD1 or TRBD2 may be the D gene (5 bases each). This CDR3 comprises 16 residues. Trimming pared 0 bases from V and 5 bases from J, leaving 14 bases between. Germline V CDR1 and CDR2: LGHDT, YNNKEL (reference sequence). The CDR3 reads CASSQDRAGSHNEQFF. CDR3 DNA sequence: TGTGCCAGCAGCCAAGATCGGGCAGGGAGTCACAATGAGCAGTTCTTC.